The clone carrying this T cell receptor beta chain was found many times. The data were obtained in a study of response to subunit inactivated influenza vaccine. TCRdb fed the RT-PCR reads into MiXCR, producing one record per CDR3 protein. The sample yields 500,000 to 600,000 distinct CDR3 sequences, approximately 16% seen once. This CDR3 contains 14 residues. Trimming removed 5 bases from V and 4 bases from J, with 12 bases in between. Germline lookup yields CDR1 SGHTA and CDR2 FQGTGA. Sequences were derived from CD4+ T cells sorted from PBMCs, sampled about 24 months after vaccination. This chain connects TRBV7-3 to TRBJ2-1; a weak D match, TRBD2 (6 bases). The origin of this receptor is a man between 50 and 69 years old who received an inactivated influenza vaccine. CDR3 coding DNA: TGTGCCAGCAGCCCGGGAGCGACGTACAATGAGCAGTTCTTC. Amino acid sequence: CASSPGATYNEQFF. Based on the CDR3 plus reference TRBV7-3 and TRBJ2-1, the full variable domain is GAGVSQTPSNKVTEKGKYVELRCDPISGHTALYWYRQSLGQGPEFLIYFQGTGAADDSGLPNDRFFAVRPEGSVSTLKIQRTERGDSAVYLCASSPGATYNEQFFGPGTRLTVL.